The 18 T cell receptor beta chains in this list originate from one sample, sequenced in a study of shared clonotypes between healthy human individuals. Method: immunoSEQ multiplex PCR; TCRdb's copy keeps in-frame clones and lacks some. The sample yields approximately 1,500,000 clones, nearly 99% seen once. Sequenced input: naive CD4+ T cells sorted from blood. Regarding subset: CD45RA+ positively selected. All receptors derive from a man aged 30 to 39 in good health.

This chain links TRBV7-6 with TRBJ2-1; TRBD2 agrees at 7 bases. Unmatched junction bases numbered 7, after V lost 5 bases and J lost 0 bases. The CDR3 contains 16 residues. CDR1 is SGHVS and CDR2 is FNYEAQ in the germline V gene. The CDR3 spells CASSVPRGGSYNEQFF. In nucleotides, the CDR3 is TGTGCCAGCAGCGTCCCCCGCGGGGGCTCCTACAATGAGCAGTTCTTC.

The chain employs TRBV14 and TRBJ2-7; the D is unclear. V lost 2 bases to trimming and J lost 6 bases, with 5 bases between them. CDR1 is SGHDN, CDR2 FVKESK, per germline. The CDR3 runs 11 residues. The CDR3 loop reads CASSQWSEQYF. As DNA, the CDR3 is TGTGCCAGCAGCCAATGGAGCGAGCAGTACTTC.

This sequence joins TRBV5-1 and TRBJ2-1; TRBD2 matches at 10 bases. The CDR3 length is 13 residues. Germline assignment: CDR1 SGHRS and CDR2 YFSETQ. J was trimmed by 14 bases and V by 0 bases; bases with no gene match: 5. The CDR3 DNA reads as TGCGCCAGCAGCTTGGCTAGCGGGAGCGGGAAGTTCTTC. Its translation is CASSLASGSGKFF.

The chain links TRBV28 to TRBJ1-1; D gene unclear. Trimming took 3 bases from V and 7 from J, leaving 9 bases between them. CDR1 and CDR2 from the germline V gene are MDHEN and SYDVKM. The CDR3 is 12 residues long. The CDR3 reads CASSLAALEAFF. The CDR3 DNA reads as TGTGCCAGCAGTTTGGCAGCACTTGAAGCTTTCTTT.

V and J are TRBV4-1 and TRBJ2-7, with 8 bases matching TRBD2. Germline V gives CDR1 MGHRA, CDR2 YSYEKL. J gave up 7 bases and V 4 bases, and 9 bases lay outside the gene matches. CDR3 length: 14 residues. The CDR3 sequence is CASSRPGSSGEQYF. The CDR3 DNA reads TGCGCCAGCAGCCGACCCGGGTCTAGCGGGGAGCAGTACTTC.

A word on this clone: The limits of the CDR3 on the DNA are not certain, so only TCRdb's listed CDR3 is given. The J gene is TRBJ2-2, the V gene TRBV11-3; the D segment call TRBD2 is taken from the table without a DNA check. The germline V gene has CDR1 SGHNT and CDR2 YENEEA. The CDR3 length equals 15 residues, ends included. CDR3 region: CASSTSGVRTGELFF.

The J gene is TRBJ2-1, the V gene TRBV5-6; 10 nucleotides match TRBD2. Germline values: CDR1 SGHDT, CDR2 YYEEEE. The CDR3 has 16 residues. V was clipped by 4 bases and J by 4 bases; unmatched bases: 8. CDR3 nucleotide sequence: TGTGCCAGCAGCCCAGATAGCGGGAGGCAATACAATGAGCAGTTCTTC. Residues: CASSPDSGRQYNEQFF.

The chain has TRBV28 and TRBJ2-2, with TRBD2 matching over 9 bases. CDR3 length: 20 amino acids. Germline lookup yields CDR1 MDHEN and CDR2 SYDVKM. V dropped 0 bases and J dropped 0; count of bases not matched to a gene: 11. The CDR3 DNA reads as TGTGCCAGCAGTTTATGGGGGACTAGCCCCGTCGCGTCGAACACCGGGGAGCTGTTTTTT. This gives the protein CASSLWGTSPVASNTGELFF.

This chain joins TRBV28 and TRBJ2-7; TRBD1 matches 12 bases. This CDR3 contains 14 residues. The germline CDR1 and CDR2 sequences are MDHEN and SYDVKM. Trimming removed 5 bases from V and 6 bases from J; junction bases left unmatched: 5. CDR3: CASSEGTGGGEQYF. The CDR3 DNA is TGTGCCAGCAGTGAAGGGACAGGGGGCGGCGAGCAGTACTTC. The variable domain in full, with the rest retrieved from reference TRBV28 and TRBJ2-7, is DVKVTQSSRYLVKRTGEKVFLECVQDMDHENMFWYRQDPGLGLRLIYFSYDVKMKEKGDIPEGYSVSREKKERFSLILESASTNQTSMYLCASSEGTGGGEQYFGPGTRLTVT.

Points on this clone: The sample contains more than one DNA sequence encoding this CDR3. The chain's CDR3 is CASSPRTSGSYEQYF. The CDR3 region has the DNA TGCGCCAGCAGCCCACGGACTAGCGGTTCCTACGAGCAGTACTTC. The chain joins TRBV5-1 to TRBJ2-7; TRBD2 matches 10 bases. The junction had 5 bases not matched to a gene; V was cut back by 4 bases and J by 1 base. Germline V gene sequence: CDR1 SGHRS, CDR2 YFSETQ. This CDR3 contains 15 residues.

This chain's CDR3 is CASSLEADGETQYF. Here the CDR3 DNA reads TGCGCCAGCAGCTTGGAGGCCGATGGGGAGACCCAGTACTTC. This chain uses TRBV5-1 with TRBJ2-5; D call uncertain. From germline, CDR1 is SGHRS and CDR2 YFSETQ. Trimming shortened V by 0 bases and J by 5 bases, and 11 bases separated the two germline ends. The CDR3 length is 14 residues.

The V and J genes are TRBV6-6 and TRBJ2-3; 9 bases fit TRBD2. The CDR3 totals 15 residues. Germline CDR1 and CDR2: MNHNY and SVGAGI (reference sequence). V shed 5 bases, J shed 0 bases, and the junction held 3 bases outside the gene matches. The CDR3 loop is CASSLAGISTDTQYF. CDR3 nucleotides: TGTGCCAGCAGTCTAGCGGGGATAAGCACAGATACGCAGTATTTT.

This chain joins TRBV19 and TRBJ2-2; perhaps TRBD2 as D (5 bases). Germline loops: CDR1 LNHDA, CDR2 SQIVND (reference sequence). Trimming stripped 4 bases from V and 1 base from J, with 10 bases between. This CDR3 comprises 15 residues. CDR3 in DNA: TGTGCCAGTAGTAGTGGGGAGCGGAACACCGGGGAGCTGTTTTTT. This sequence encodes CASSSGERNTGELFF. Full variable domain (rest looked up from reference TRBV19 and TRBJ2-2): DGGITQSPKYLFRKEGQNVTLSCEQNLNHDAMYWYRQDPGQGLRLIYYSQIVNDFQKGDIAEGYSVSREKKESFPLTVTSAQKNPTAFYLCASSSGERNTGELFFGEGSRLTVL.

The chain employs TRBV6-5 and TRBJ2-1; D ambiguous. V was clipped by 6 bases and J by 7 bases, with 16 bases between them. The length of the CDR3 is 14 residues. Germline V gives CDR1 MNHEY, CDR2 SVGAGI. DNA of the CDR3: TGTGCCAGCAGGTCGATCAACTCGCAAAATGAGCAGTTCTTC. It specifies CASRSINSQNEQFF.

The chain employs TRBV5-1 and TRBJ2-5, with D tentatively TRBD2 (5 bases). Trimming cost V 4 bases and J 4 bases, with 17 bases left between them. CDR1 and CDR2 from the germline V gene are SGHRS and YFSETQ. The CDR3 spans 15 residues. The CDR3 nucleotides are TGCGCCAGCAGCCTTAGGGCCCCGGGGAGAGAGACCCAGTACTTC. As protein: CASSLRAPGRETQYF.

This chain joins TRBV6-6 and TRBJ2-7, with 10 positions matching TRBD2. V lost 2 bases to trimming and J lost 3 bases; unmatched junction nucleotides: 1. The CDR3 has 14 residues. Germline V CDR1 and CDR2: MNHNY, SVGAGI (reference sequence). This chain's CDR3 is CASSYASGSYEQYF. Written as DNA, the CDR3 is TGTGCCAGCAGTTACGCTAGCGGGAGCTACGAGCAGTACTTC.

The rearrangement links TRBV7-2 to TRBJ2-5; D is uncertain. The V gene's germline CDR1 is SGHTA and CDR2 FQGNSA. The CDR3 spans 14 residues. The germline V and J ends were trimmed by 6 bases and 1 base, with 12 bases remaining between them. The CDR3 reads CASRAEVGQETQYF. The CDR3 coding sequence is TGTGCCAGCAGGGCCGAGGTCGGCCAAGAGACCCAGTACTTC. The full variable domain, with the rest looked up from reference TRBV7-2 and TRBJ2-5, is GAGVSQSPSNKVTEKGKDVELRCDPISGHTALYWYRQSLGQGLEFLIYFQGNSAPDKSGLPSDRFSAERTGGSVSTLTIQRTQQEDSAVYLCASRAEVGQETQYFGPGTRLLVL.

This chain connects TRBV7-9 to TRBJ2-7; TRBD2 matches at 8 bases. The CDR3 sequence is 17 residues long. The V and J ends lost 1 base and 3 bases, in that order; junction bases with no gene match: 11. In germline, CDR1 is SEHNR, CDR2 FQNEAQ (reference sequence). This CDR3 reads CASSLVVSGEGHYEQYF. CDR3 nucleotides: TGTGCCAGCAGCTTAGTGGTTAGCGGGGAGGGCCACTACGAGCAGTACTTC.